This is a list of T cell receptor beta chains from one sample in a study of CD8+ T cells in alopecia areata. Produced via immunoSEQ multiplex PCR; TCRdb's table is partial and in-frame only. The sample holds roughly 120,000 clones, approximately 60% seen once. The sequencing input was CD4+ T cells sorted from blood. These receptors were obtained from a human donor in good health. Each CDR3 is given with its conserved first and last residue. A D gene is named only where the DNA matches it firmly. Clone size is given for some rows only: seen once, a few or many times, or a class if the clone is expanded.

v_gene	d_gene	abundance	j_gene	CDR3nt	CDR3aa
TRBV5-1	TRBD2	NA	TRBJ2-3	TGCGCCAGCAGCCAAGGGACTAGCGCAACCGATACGCAGTATTTT	CASSQGTSATDTQYF
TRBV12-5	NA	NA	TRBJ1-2	TGTGCTAGTGGTTTGGTGCCGGAGGGATTTGGCTACACCTTC	CASGLVPEGFGYTF
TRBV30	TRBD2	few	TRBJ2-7	TGTGCCTGGAGAACTAGCGGGGGCCACGAGCAGTACTTC	CAWRTSGGHEQYF
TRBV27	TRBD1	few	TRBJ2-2	TGTGCCAGCAGTTTGTACAGGGGGCGGGACACCGGGGAGCTGTTTTTT	CASSLYRGRDTGELFF
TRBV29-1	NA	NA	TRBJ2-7	TGCAGCGTTCAGACAGGTTCCTACGAGCAGTACTTC	CSVQTGSYEQYF
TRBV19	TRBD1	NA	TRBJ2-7	TGTGCCAGTAGCATTGGGGACAGGGTACCCTACGAGCAGTACTTC	CASSIGDRVPYEQYF
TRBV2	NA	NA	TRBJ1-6	TGTGCCAGCAGTGGCGAGGGAGTTAATAATTCACCCCTCCACTTT	CASSGEGVNNSPLHF
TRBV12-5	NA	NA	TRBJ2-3	TGTGCTAGTGGTTTGTCCGCGGACCGGGATACGCAGTATTTT	CASGLSADRDTQYF
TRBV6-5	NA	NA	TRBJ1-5	TGTGCCAGCAGCCGGGGGGCCGAAAATCAGCCCCAGCATTTT	CASSRGAENQPQHF
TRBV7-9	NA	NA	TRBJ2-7	TGTGCCAGCAGCTTAGCATCTTTAAGGCAGTACTTC	CASSLASLRQYF
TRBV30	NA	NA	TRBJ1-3	TGTGCCTGGAGTGTACCCTCTGGAAACACCATATATTTT	CAWSVPSGNTIYF
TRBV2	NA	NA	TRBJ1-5	TGTGCCAGCAGTGGACAGCCTAAACAGCCCCAGCATTTT	CASSGQPKQPQHF
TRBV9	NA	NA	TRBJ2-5	TGTGCCAGCAGCGTTGGGGACTTGGGGAAGGAGACCCAGTACTTC	CASSVGDLGKETQYF
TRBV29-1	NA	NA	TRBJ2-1	TGCAGCGTTGTAATCAGGACAGTCAATGAGCAGTTCTTC	CSVVIRTVNEQFF